A selection of T cell receptor beta chains follows, all from one sample in a study of T-cell memory formation after mild COVID-19. TCRdb independently ran MiXCR on the 5' RACE reads; one entry per CDR3 protein. The table has about 180,000 distinct CDR3 sequences, less than 20% seen once; the top ten hold roughly 3.9%. Sequencing was done on a sample of PBMCs or a T cell subset sorted from them (not recorded which). Receptor source: a man in his late teens or twenties who had mild COVID-19 (a few samples of this study predate the infection). Cell type and time point are not known. The CDR3 runs from the conserved cysteine through the conserved F or W. A D gene is named only where the DNA matches it firmly. The size of a clone is reported for some rows only, either as once, few or many, or as a class for expanded clones.

J gene	V gene	clone size	D gene	CDR3 DNA	CDR3 protein
TRBJ2-3	TRBV28	few	NA	TGTGCCAGCAGGAAGAGCGAGACAGATACGCAGTATTTT	CASRKSETDTQYF
TRBJ2-2	TRBV29-1	many	NA	TGCAGCGTTGAAACCACCGGGGAGCTGTTTTTT	CSVETTGELFF
TRBJ1-2	TRBV20-1	NA	NA	TGCAGTGCTGAGCGGAGTGGCTACACCTTC	CSAERSGYTF
TRBJ2-3	TRBV6-2/TRBV6-3	NA	TRBD2	TGTGCCAGCACCGGACTAGCGGACACAGATACGCAGTATTTT	CASTGLADTDTQYF
TRBJ2-2	TRBV20-1	few	NA	TGCAGTGCTAGAGAGCAGTCAGCCGGGGAGCTGTTTTTT	CSAREQSAGELFF
TRBJ2-3	TRBV7-2	few	NA	TGTGCCAGCAGCTTAGACGGGTTCACAGATACGCAGTATTTT	CASSLDGFTDTQYF
TRBJ1-2	TRBV4-2	many	NA	TGTGCCAGCAGCCAAGAACAGAGTGATTATGGCTACACCTTC	CASSQEQSDYGYTF
TRBJ1-1	TRBV5-1	few	NA	TGCGCCACCAGGACGGCAATGAACACTGAAGCTTTCTTT	CATRTAMNTEAFF
TRBJ1-6	TRBV12-3/TRBV12-4	NA	NA	TGTGCCAGCAGTCCAACAGGGATGAAATCACCCCTCCACTTT	CASSPTGMKSPLHF
TRBJ1-4	TRBV20-1	few	NA	TGCAGTGCCCCCGGGCAGTATGATGAAAAACTGTTTTTT	CSAPGQYDEKLFF
TRBJ2-3	TRBV20-1	few	NA	TGCAGTGCTAGAGTTCCCACAGATACGCAGTATTTT	CSARVPTDTQYF
TRBJ2-4	TRBV7-9	few	NA	TGTGCCAGCAGCATACGACTGGGAGGAATGGACATTCAGTACTTC	CASSIRLGGMDIQYF
TRBJ1-2	TRBV4-3	few	NA	TGCGCCAGCAGCCAAGGCGAGGGACACTATGGCTACACCTTC	CASSQGEGHYGYTF
TRBJ2-3	TRBV27	few	NA	TGTGCCAGCAGTTTATCAGTCGCCACAGATACGCAGTATTTT	CASSLSVATDTQYF
TRBJ2-3	TRBV6-5	few	NA	TGTGCCAGCAGTTACTCGACGGTCACAGATACGCAGTATTTT	CASSYSTVTDTQYF
TRBJ2-2	TRBV7-9	NA	TRBD1	TGTGCCAGCAGCTCACGGGACAGGGGGCTTGGGACCGGGGAGCTGTTTTTT	CASSSRDRGLGTGELFF
TRBJ2-1	TRBV28	NA	NA	TGTGCCAGCAGCTCCCTAGCGTTTCCCTACAATGAGCAGTTCTTC	CASSSLAFPYNEQFF
TRBJ2-2	TRBV7-7	NA	TRBD1	TGTGCCAGCAGCTCGACAGGGATCGCCGGGGAGCTGTTTTTT	CASSSTGIAGELFF
TRBJ2-3	TRBV6-6	few	TRBD1	TGTGCCAGCAGTTACTCAGGGGGCCTCACAGATACGCAGTATTTT	CASSYSGGLTDTQYF
TRBJ2-5	TRBV7-8	NA	TRBD2	TGTGCCAGCAGCCTCGGGGGGGGCCGGAGGGAGACCCAGTACTTC	CASSLGGGRRETQYF
TRBJ2-3	TRBV5-1	NA	TRBD2	TGCGCCAGCAGCAGAGGAGCGGGGGCTCCAGATACGCAGTATTTT	CASSRGAGAPDTQYF
TRBJ2-3	TRBV7-9	NA	NA	TGTGCCAGCGGGGTAGGACAGTCCACTAGCACAGATACGCAGTATTTT	CASGVGQSTSTDTQYF
TRBJ2-7	TRBV9	few	NA	TGTGCCAGCAGCGTAGGTCCTGGCGAAGAGCAGTACTTC	CASSVGPGEEQYF
TRBJ1-2	TRBV12-3/TRBV12-4	NA	NA	TGTGCCAGCAGCCCCCTGTTGGAGGGGACCGGGTACACCTTC	CASSPLLEGTGYTF
TRBJ2-5	TRBV5-6	few	NA	TGTGCCAGCAGCTTTGGTGCCGGGGGAAGGGAGACCCAGTACTTC	CASSFGAGGRETQYF
TRBJ1-5	TRBV7-2	NA	TRBD1	TGTGCCAGCAGTCTGGCGGGACAGGGGCAGCCCCAGCATTTT	CASSLAGQGQPQHF
TRBJ2-3	TRBV11-2	few	NA	TGTGCCAGCAGCCAGCGAGCCGATGGAGATACGCAGTATTTT	CASSQRADGDTQYF
TRBJ2-5	TRBV29-1	NA	NA	TGCAGCGTACGTTCGTCCTTTCAAGAGACCCAGTACTTC	CSVRSSFQETQYF
TRBJ1-1	TRBV5-1	NA	TRBD1	TGCGCCAGCAGCTTGCAGGGGGTTAGCACTGAAGCTTTCTTT	CASSLQGVSTEAFF
TRBJ2-5	TRBV4-2	NA	TRBD1	TGTGCCAGCAGCCAAGGACAGGGGAGAGGAGAGACCCAGTACTTC	CASSQGQGRGETQYF
TRBJ2-4	TRBV4-1	NA	NA	TGCGCCAGCAGCCAACCGGTCCTAGCCAAAAACATTCAGTACTTC	CASSQPVLAKNIQYF
TRBJ2-5	TRBV6-2/TRBV6-3	few	TRBD2	TGTGCCAGCAGCGGACTAGCGGAGACCCAGTACTTC	CASSGLAETQYF
TRBJ1-5	TRBV7-2	NA	NA	TGTGCCAGCAGCCCCGGACAGCCGGGCAATCAGCCCCAGCATTTT	CASSPGQPGNQPQHF
TRBJ2-1	TRBV10-3	NA	TRBD2	TGTGCCATCACAACGGGGGGAAACCACAATGAGCAGTTCTTC	CAITTGGNHNEQFF
TRBJ2-1	TRBV24-1	NA	NA	TGTGCCACCAGTCCTGACAATGAGCAGTTCTTC	CATSPDNEQFF
TRBJ1-2	TRBV2	NA	NA	TGTGCCAGCAGTGCACCGGGCGGAGATGGCTACACCTTC	CASSAPGGDGYTF
TRBJ2-5	TRBV6-5	few	TRBD1	TGTGCCAGCAGTTCACAGGGGGCAAAGACCCAGTACTTC	CASSSQGAKTQYF
TRBJ1-3	TRBV28	NA	NA	TGTGCCAGCAGTACAGGGCTTTACCCCACCATATATTTT	CASSTGLYPTIYF
TRBJ2-3	TRBV20-1	few	TRBD2	TGCAGTGCTAATAGCGGGGGGAGCACAGATACGCAGTATTTT	CSANSGGSTDTQYF
TRBJ2-5	TRBV7-9	few	NA	TGTGCCAGCAGCTTAGATTGGGCAGACCAAGAGACCCAGTACTTC	CASSLDWADQETQYF
TRBJ2-3	TRBV7-2	NA	NA	TGTGCCATCCCTGGGGGGTTCGGGTCTGATACGCAGTATTTT	CAIPGGFGSDTQYF
TRBJ2-2	TRBV9	NA	NA	TGTGCCAGCAGCGTAGCGGCCGGGGAGCTGTTTTTT	CASSVAAGELFF
TRBJ2-3	TRBV5-1	NA	TRBD2	TGCGCCAGCAGCTTGAACGGGGGGGGCGCAGATACGCAGTATTTT	CASSLNGGGADTQYF
TRBJ2-5	TRBV7-9	NA	NA	TGTGCCAGCAGCTCCCGGGAGACGAAAGAGACCCAGTACTTC	CASSSRETKETQYF
TRBJ2-3	TRBV29-1	many	NA	TGCAGCGTCGCCCTCTCTGTGGACGGAGATACGCAGTATTTT	CSVALSVDGDTQYF
TRBJ1-1	TRBV16	few	TRBD1	TGTGCCAGCAGCGGGGGACAGGTGAGCCCCGATGAAGCTTTCTTT	CASSGGQVSPDEAFF